This TCR beta chain was observed in a study of cytomegalovirus exposure and HLA in healthy donors. Study-level background: Drawn from HLA-typed donors, tens of millions of unique TCRs were held in an early data release. Study-wide findings and caveats: Analysis performed later found more than 15,000 TCR beta sequences associated with HLA alleles at 0.05 false discovery rate.

The PCR employed 60 Vbeta primers together with 13 Jbeta primers. Generated by immunoSEQ multiplex PCR, the TCRdb table keeps only in-frame clones and is missing some. The sample lists roughly 100,000 clones, around 82% occurring once. The sample holds one count of this clone. The antigen remains undetermined. This CDR3 spans 14 amino acids. Trimming removed 6 bases from V and 7 bases from J, with 16 bases in between. The germline V gene has CDR1 MDHEN and CDR2 SYDVKM. The sequenced material came from PBMCs. The TCR comes from a man aged 35-49 years in good health and CMV-seropositive. The genes are TRBV28 and TRBJ2-1, with D possibly TRBD2 on 5 matching bases. The CDR3 region is CASRPGGDGNEQFF. CDR3 bases: TGTGCCAGCAGACCCGGAGGAGATGGGAATGAGCAGTTCTTC.